This T cell receptor beta chain was documented in a study of T cells in Graves' hyperthyroidism and ophthalmopathy. Notes on the study in general: Expanded thyroid clonotypes (above 0.001) were mostly also found in blood.

It was RNA transcripts that yielded the amplified TCR beta CDR3 regions. A set of HTBI primers served as the primers for a first-round RT-PCR of the TCR CDR3. TCRdb passed the multiplex PCR reads through MiXCR, listing each CDR3 protein once. Of 550,000 to 700,000 distinct CDR3 sequences detected, about 45% appear once; the ten largest clones hold around 17%. Comment on this clonotype: Its antigen is undetermined.

Trimming removed 6 bases from V and 11 bases from J, with 11 bases in between. Germline CDR1 SNHLY, CDR2 FYNNEI. This CDR3 is 11 amino acids long. Sequencing used peripheral blood or thyroid tissue (not recorded which). The TCR sequence derives from an adult woman with Graves' disease, either hyperthyroidism or ophthalmopathy (not recorded which). The rearrangement joins TRBV2 to TRBJ1-5, with a weak D call TRBD1 (5 bases). The CDR3 loop reads CASRGEETQHF. The DNA for the CDR3 is TGTGCCAGCAGAGGGGAGGAGACCCAGCATTTT.